This is a list of T cell receptor beta chains from one sample in a study of CD8+ T cells in alopecia areata. Generated by immunoSEQ multiplex PCR, the TCRdb table keeps only in-frame clones and is missing some. The sample lists some 190,000 clones; about three fifths were seen once. Sequencing used CD4+ T cells sorted from blood, obtained around week 49, from a patient treated with tofacitinib. The source is a human donor with alopecia areata. CDR3s include the opening cysteine and the closing phenylalanine or tryptophan. Each record gives: V gene, clone size, D gene, J gene, CDR3 DNA, CDR3 protein. The D gene is left open where the match is weak. The listing skips clone size in some rows; elsewhere it reads once, few, many or a size class.

>TRBV4-1|once|.|TRBJ1-5
TGCGCCAGCAGCCAACCGGCTGGGCAGTACAATCAGCCCCAGCATTTT
CASSQPAGQYNQPQHF
>TRBV19|few|TRBD1|TRBJ1-2
TGTGCCAGTAGTGCCACGACAGGGGGCGCGTATGGCTACACCTTC
CASSATTGGAYGYTF
>TRBV10-3|.|TRBD2|TRBJ2-1
TGTGCCATCAGTGAGGGCGGGGGTTCGGGCAATGAGCAGTTCTTC
CAISEGGGSGNEQFF
>TRBV5-6|.|TRBD1|TRBJ2-7
TGTGCCAGCAGCCCAGGACAGGTAGACTACGAGCAGTACTTC
CASSPGQVDYEQYF
>TRBV7-2|.|TRBD1|TRBJ2-4
TGTGCCAGCAGCTTAGGACAGGGGTCGAACATTCAGTACTTC
CASSLGQGSNIQYF
>TRBV29-1|.|.|TRBJ1-2
TGCAGCGTTGACGGGGTTTCTAACTATGGCTACACCTTC
CSVDGVSNYGYTF
>TRBV4-3|.|.|TRBJ2-1
TGCGCCAGCAGCCGTGACGGGACAAATACCTACAATGAGCAGTTCTTC
CASSRDGTNTYNEQFF
>TRBV28|few|.|TRBJ1-5
TGTGCCACCATGTACGGAAGGGGCGATCAGCCCCAGCATTTT
CATMYGRGDQPQHF
>TRBV30|.|.|TRBJ1-6
TGTGCCACGGAGGATCTGAATTCACCCCTCCACTTT
CATEDLNSPLHF
>TRBV5-1|.|.|TRBJ2-6
TGCGCCAGCAGCTTGGCAGTTACTCCGCGGGGTGCTGGGGCCAACGCCCTGACTTTC
CASSLAVTPRGAGANALTF
>TRBV2|.|.|TRBJ1-1
TGTGCCAGCAAACCGAGCGAGGCATTCAGCGGCACTGAAGCTTTCTTT
CASKPSEAFSGTEAFF
>TRBV5-1|.|.|TRBJ2-7
TGCGCCAGCAGCCTAGGGGGGACTTTTGAGCTCGAGCAGTACTTC
CASSLGGTFELEQYF
>TRBV9|.|TRBD1|TRBJ1-2
TGTGCCAGCAGCCCACAAAATCAGGTCCGGGACAGGGAGGGATATGGCTACACCTTC
CASSPQNQVRDREGYGYTF
>TRBV6-5|once|TRBD1|TRBJ1-2
TGTGCCAGCAGTTACTCGGACAGGGGAAACTATGGCTACACCTTC
CASSYSDRGNYGYTF
>TRBV25-1|once|.|TRBJ2-2
TGTGCCAGCAGTGTCGAAGGACAGCTCACCGGGGAGCTGTTTTTT
CASSVEGQLTGELFF
>TRBV29-1|.|TRBD1|TRBJ1-2
TGCAGCGTTGAACAGGGGGATGGCTACACCTTC
CSVEQGDGYTF
>TRBV6-5|.|.|TRBJ2-7
TGTGCCAGCAGTTACTCGAAAGTCTCGGGGGCTTTCGAGCAGTACTTC
CASSYSKVSGAFEQYF
>TRBV14|.|.|TRBJ2-4
TGTGCCAGCAGCCAAGATGGGACGTTGGAAAACATTCAGTACTTC
CASSQDGTLENIQYF
>TRBV7-2|.|TRBD2|TRBJ2-1
TGTGCCAGCAGCTTCGGGCTAGCGGGGGGTAGGAGTGAGCAGTTCTTC
CASSFGLAGGRSEQFF
>TRBV25-1|.|TRBD1|TRBJ1-5
TGTGCCAGCAGGGGGCCGGGACAGAAGAATCAGCCCCAGCATTTT
CASRGPGQKNQPQHF
>TRBV11-2|.|.|TRBJ1-2
TGTGCCAGCAGCTTACCGGGGGGCGCGGGCGGCTACACCTTC
CASSLPGGAGGYTF
>TRBV7-2|.|.|TRBJ1-2
TGTGCCAGCAGCCCCGGGGTGGGGCTCGGTGGCTACACCTTC
CASSPGVGLGGYTF
>TRBV2|.|TRBD2|TRBJ2-4
TGTGCCAGCAGTGAACCTAGGGCGAGCGGCGGGGGGACGTCAAAAAACATTCAGTACTTC
CASSEPRASGGGTSKNIQYF
>TRBV30|.|TRBD2|TRBJ2-1
TGTGCCTGGAGTTTACTAGCGGGGGGGCAGAATGAGCAGTTCTTC
CAWSLLAGGQNEQFF
>TRBV7-3|.|.|TRBJ2-6
TGTGCCAGCAGCCCCCTAGGCTCTGGGGCCAACGTCCTGACTTTC
CASSPLGSGANVLTF
>TRBV7-9|.|.|TRBJ2-6
TGTGCCAGCAGCTTAATGGGGGATATTGGGGCCAACGTCCTGACTTTC
CASSLMGDIGANVLTF
>TRBV25-1|.|.|TRBJ2-2
TGTGCCAGCAGTGACGACACCGGGGAGCTGTTTTTT
CASSDDTGELFF
>TRBV10-3|.|.|TRBJ1-1
TGTGCCATCAGTGAGTCCGGCAGAATGAACACTGAAGCTTTCTTT
CAISESGRMNTEAFF
>TRBV6-5|.|.|TRBJ1-2
TGTGCCAGCAGACGCCAGGCGGCGGGGGGCTACACCTTC
CASRRQAAGGYTF
>TRBV5-6|.|.|TRBJ2-7
TGTGCCAGCAGCTTCGGGGTCCGGCTGGGCGACGAGCAGTACTTC
CASSFGVRLGDEQYF
>TRBV2|.|TRBD2|TRBJ2-1
TGTGCCAGCAGTCCAACTAGCGGGGGAGACAATGAGCAGTTCTTC
CASSPTSGGDNEQFF
>TRBV29-1|once|.|TRBJ2-5
TGCAGCTCCATAGATCCTCCCGAGACCCAGTACTTC
CSSIDPPETQYF
>TRBV20-1|.|.|TRBJ2-1
TGCAGTGCTATCAGGCTCAATGAGCAGTTCTTC
CSAIRLNEQFF
>TRBV25-1|.|TRBD1|TRBJ1-1
TGTGCCGGACCCCCGGGACAGGGGTCTGAAGCTTTCTTT
CAGPPGQGSEAFF
>TRBV29-1|.|.|TRBJ1-5
TGCAGCGTTGGGGACGCAGGCGGGGAGCCCCAGCATTTT
CSVGDAGGEPQHF
>TRBV30|.|TRBD2|TRBJ2-2
TGTGCCTGGAGCCCACTAGCGGGTTCGAACACCGGGGAGCTGTTTTTT
CAWSPLAGSNTGELFF
>TRBV15|.|TRBD2|TRBJ2-3
TGTGCCACCAGCAGAGACTTTGCGGGGGAAGCTACGCAGTATTTT
CATSRDFAGEATQYF
>TRBV7-3|.|.|TRBJ2-1
TGTGCCAGCAGCCTCCAAAGGGGGACGGTCAATGAGCAGTTCTTC
CASSLQRGTVNEQFF
>TRBV11-1|.|TRBD1|TRBJ1-1
TGTGCCAGCAGCCTCGACAGGGAGAACACTGAAGCTTTCTTT
CASSLDRENTEAFF
>TRBV2|many|.|TRBJ1-1
TGTGCCAGCAGTGCACCGAACACTGAAGCTTTCTTT
CASSAPNTEAFF
>TRBV6-6|.|.|TRBJ2-3
TGTGCCAGCAGCCCCAAAGGACAGTACACAGATACGCAGTATTTT
CASSPKGQYTDTQYF
>TRBV30|.|.|TRBJ1-5
TGTGCCTGGAGTATCGGCGTTGATCAGCCCCAGCATTTT
CAWSIGVDQPQHF
>TRBV7-8|.|.|TRBJ1-4
TGTGCCAGCAGCTTCGGGCCAAAAAGGGGTGAAAAACTGTTTTTT
CASSFGPKRGEKLFF
>TRBV7-2|.|.|TRBJ1-1
TGTGCCAGCAGCTTAGGTGGAGGGCGGGCTGAAGCTTTCTTT
CASSLGGGRAEAFF
>TRBV5-1|.|.|TRBJ2-2
TGCGCCAGCAGCGAACTAGCTGGCACCGGGGAGCTGTTTTTT
CASSELAGTGELFF
>TRBV29-1|.|.|TRBJ1-1
TGCAGCACTAGGTGGGGGCCAATGAGTACTGAAGCTTTCTTT
CSTRWGPMSTEAFF
>TRBV5-1|.|.|TRBJ2-7
TGCGCCAGCAGCTTGCCGGCAGGGAGCTCCTACGAGCAGTACTTC
CASSLPAGSSYEQYF
>TRBV11-2|few|.|TRBJ1-2
TGTGCCAGCAGCTTAGACGCTGGCTACACCTTC
CASSLDAGYTF
>TRBV29-1|.|.|TRBJ1-2
TGCAGCGTTGAAGAGATCCGAGATGGCTACACCTTC
CSVEEIRDGYTF
>TRBV19|once|.|TRBJ1-1
TGTGCCAGTAGTATTGAGGAGAACACTGAAGCTTTCTTT
CASSIEENTEAFF
>TRBV30|.|.|TRBJ2-7
TGTGCCTGGAGTGTACGATACGAGCAGTACTTC
CAWSVRYEQYF
>TRBV29-1|.|.|TRBJ2-4
TGCAGCGTTCGGGGAGTAGTAGCCAAAAACATTCAGTACTTC
CSVRGVVAKNIQYF
>TRBV9|.|TRBD1|TRBJ1-2
TGTGCCAGCAGCGTAGCCGAGGGCAGGGGGCTATCCACCTTC
CASSVAEGRGLSTF
>TRBV4-3|.|.|TRBJ1-2
TGCGCCAGCAGCCAAGAAAAGGGAGGGAGTAATGGCTACACCTTC
CASSQEKGGSNGYTF
>TRBV9|few|.|TRBJ2-3
TGTGCCAGCAGCGTAGAGGGACTTCCCACAGATACGCAGTATTTT
CASSVEGLPTDTQYF
>TRBV7-8|.|.|TRBJ1-1
TGTGCCAGCAGCTTATTGAGTACTGAAGCTTTCTTT
CASSLLSTEAFF